This record covers a single T cell receptor beta chain. What it binds is not known. This record belongs to a study of blood T cells in healthy people across ages. Findings and limits, study-wide: In long-lived donors, naive CD4+ cell counts and diversity exceeded those of aged donors.

CDR1 is MNHNS, CDR2 SASEGT, per germline. This CDR3 has 15 residues. The J segment lost 5 bases and the V segment lost 0 bases, leaving 5 bases of the junction unmatched. Next came a second PCR, run for about 6 to 12 cycles, which used a sample-barcoded 5' primer along with a J-beta primer mix. Each of the samples gave a minimum of 2.5 million paired-end reads that contained CDR3. TCRdb reprocessed the 5' RACE reads with MiXCR, giving one entry per CDR3 protein. The sample records roughly 2 million distinct CDR3 sequences, roughly 52% being singletons. Each donor's blood draw was around 9.2 milliliters of peripheral blood. Isolation per sample recovered at least 7 million PBMCs.

The receptor was derived from a woman aged 40 to 50 in good health. The gene calls are TRBV6-1 and TRBJ2-3; 7 bases agree with TRBD2. Input material: blood. The CDR3: CASSEAWGGRDTQYF. CDR3 DNA sequence: TGTGCCAGCAGTGAAGCCTGGGGAGGGAGAGATACGCAGTATTTT.